This entry features one T cell receptor beta chain sequence. CDR3 length equals 14 residues. CDR1 and CDR2 (germline): MDHEN, SYDVKM. This entry belongs to a study of monozygotic twins with inflammatory bowel disease. TCRdb re-called the 5' RACE reads; one entry per CDR3 protein, DNA not given. This sample's table has fewer than 550,000 distinct CDR3 sequences. The sequence derives from a human donor with ulcerative colitis or Crohn's disease, or a healthy co-twin of an affected twin (not recorded which). Sequenced: blood. This chain connects TRBV28 to TRBJ2-5; the TCRdb D gene call, TRBD1, has no DNA to confirm it. CDR3 in amino acids: CASRPGTATRTQYF.